One T cell receptor beta chain is described in this entry. What it binds is unknown. This entry comes from a study of shared clonotypes between healthy human individuals. Study context: Donors consisted of two women and a few men between 18 and 49.

Study-wide results and caveats: Across several donors, naive CD4 shared 4.5% to 6%, naive CD8 more than 3%, memory CD4 over 2%, memory CD8 0.4% to 0.5%. Sampling included only blood; tissue repertoires likely differ.

A deep-level run was used for the assay. The assay was immunoSEQ multiplex PCR, and TCRdb's table has in-frame clones only and misses some. Of 850,000 to 1,200,000 clones in the sample, approximately 76% were seen once. The germline V gene has CDR1 ENHRY and CDR2 SYGVKD. The V segment lost 3 bases and the J segment 2 bases; nucleotides outside the gene matches: 9. The CDR3 spans 16 residues. This chain joins TRBV10-3 and TRBJ2-7; TRBD1 aligns across 8 bases. The sequence was obtained from a man aged 18 to 30 in good health. Sequenced sample: memory CD4+ T cells sorted from blood. Subset: CD45RA-negative fraction. The CDR3 DNA is TGTGCCATCAGTGATTCTGGAGACAGGGGTGCCTACGAGCAGTACTTC. Its protein product is CAISDSGDRGAYEQYF.